A selection of T cell receptor beta chains follows, all from one sample in a study of response to subunit inactivated influenza vaccine. TCRdb re-called the RT-PCR reads with MiXCR, one entry per CDR3 protein. The sample lists about 540,000 distinct CDR3 sequences, around 21% occurring once. This same sample was also taken into another study, of T cells expressing NK-cell markers.

The sample here was CD4+ T cells sorted from PBMCs, taken less than 13 days after vaccination. These receptor sequences come from a man in his forties or fifties who received an inactivated influenza vaccine. The CDR3 runs from the conserved cysteine through the conserved F or W. A D gene is named only where the DNA matches it firmly. Size values are once, few and many counts, or a class for expanded clones, and some rows have none.

d_call | j_call | clone_size | v_call | cdr3_length | cdr3_aa | cdr3_nt
. | TRBJ1-4 | . | TRBV28 | 16 | CASSLAGLGVTEKLFF | TGTGCCAGCAGTTTAGCGGGGTTGGGGGTCACCGAAAAACTGTTTTTT
. | TRBJ1-6 | . | TRBV5-5 | 16 | CASSWTVSSYNSPLHF | TGTGCCAGCAGCTGGACAGTTAGCTCCTATAATTCACCCCTCCACTTT
. | TRBJ1-2 | . | TRBV4-3 | 14 | CASSQDDRNYGYTF | TGCGCCAGCAGCCAAGACGACCGGAACTATGGCTACACCTTC
. | TRBJ2-3 | . | TRBV6-1 | 14 | CASRIGQSPDTQYF | TGTGCCAGCAGGATAGGACAGTCGCCAGATACGCAGTATTTT
. | TRBJ1-1 | . | TRBV11-2 | 14 | CASSYPGQNTEAFF | TGTGCCAGCAGCTATCCGGGACAGAACACTGAAGCTTTCTTT
. | TRBJ2-3 | few | TRBV7-9 | 12 | CASSPHGDTQYF | TGTGCCAGCAGCCCCCATGGGGATACGCAGTATTTT
TRBD2 | TRBJ2-7 | . | TRBV11-2 | 11 | CASSLGLAPYF | TGTGCCAGCAGCTTAGGACTAGCTCCGTACTTC
. | TRBJ2-3 | . | TRBV28 | 14 | CASSTPDLRGTQYF | TGTGCCAGCAGTACACCGGACTTGCGTGGTACGCAGTATTTT
. | TRBJ2-2 | . | TRBV5-1 | 14 | CASSLTSLTGELFF | TGCGCCAGCAGCTTGACCTCCCTCACCGGGGAGCTGTTTTTT
. | TRBJ2-5 | few | TRBV29-1 | 13 | CSVEDLGRETQYF | TGCAGCGTTGAAGATTTGGGTAGGGAGACCCAGTACTTC
. | TRBJ1-3 | . | TRBV3-1 | 13 | CASSLDSGNTIYF | TGTGCCAGCAGTCTCGACAGCGGAAACACCATATATTTT
. | TRBJ2-2 | . | TRBV6-1 | 15 | CASSKGTSNTGELFF | TGTGCCAGCAGTAAGGGGACATCGAACACCGGGGAGCTGTTTTTT
TRBD1 | TRBJ2-3 | few | TRBV5-1 | 15 | CASKRRTGDSTTQYF | TGCGCCAGCAAGCGCAGGACAGGGGACTCCACTACGCAGTATTTT
. | TRBJ1-2 | . | TRBV7-2 | 12 | CASGARAYGYTF | TGTGCCAGCGGGGCCAGGGCTTATGGCTACACCTTC
. | TRBJ2-1 | few | TRBV29-1 | 14 | CSVDRPRAYNEQFF | TGCAGCGTTGACAGGCCTAGGGCCTACAATGAGCAGTTCTTC
. | TRBJ2-7 | few | TRBV14 | 11 | CASSHGDEQYF | TGTGCCAGCAGCCACGGGGACGAGCAGTACTTC
. | TRBJ2-1 | . | TRBV20-1 | 14 | CSASSGDRNNEQFF | TGCAGTGCTAGTAGCGGAGACCGGAACAATGAGCAGTTCTTC
TRBD2 | TRBJ2-5 | . | TRBV5-1 | 14 | CASRTGTSGETQYF | TGCGCCAGCAGAACCGGGACTAGCGGAGAGACCCAGTACTTC
TRBD1 | TRBJ2-5 | few | TRBV7-2 | 15 | CASSLGGTGQETQYF | TGTGCCAGCAGCTTAGGTGGGACAGGCCAAGAGACCCAGTACTTC
. | TRBJ2-5 | . | TRBV4-3 | 16 | CASSPRLVGEGETQYF | TGCGCCAGCAGCCCCCGGCTAGTGGGCGAAGGTGAGACCCAGTACTTC
. | TRBJ1-1 | . | TRBV3-1 | 13 | CASSRRLNTEAFF | TGTGCCAGCAGTCGGCGGCTGAACACTGAAGCTTTCTTT
. | TRBJ1-4 | . | TRBV4-1 | 15 | CASSQEENLNEKLFF | TGCGCCAGCAGCCAAGAGGAGAACCTTAATGAAAAACTGTTTTTT
. | TRBJ2-2 | . | TRBV20-1 | 13 | CSARGGITGELFF | TGCAGTGCTAGGGGCGGAATCACCGGGGAGCTGTTTTTT
. | TRBJ2-3 | . | TRBV2 | 13 | CASRTRGTDTQYF | TGTGCCAGCAGAACCCGGGGAACAGATACGCAGTATTTT
TRBD1 | TRBJ2-7 | . | TRBV29-1 | 13 | CSARDRYNYEQYF | TGCAGCGCCCGGGACAGGTACAACTACGAGCAGTACTTC
. | TRBJ2-2 | . | TRBV7-6 | 17 | CASSLGSLAPNTGELFF | TGTGCCAGCAGCTTAGGGTCCCTAGCGCCGAACACCGGGGAGCTGTTTTTT
. | TRBJ2-6 | . | TRBV6-1 | 16 | CASSEGRSAGANVLTF | TGTGCCAGCAGTGAAGGTCGGTCAGCCGGGGCCAACGTCCTGACTTTC
. | TRBJ2-5 | . | TRBV30 | 12 | CARRTSTGTQYF | TGTGCCCGGCGAACTAGTACCGGAACCCAGTACTTC
TRBD2 | TRBJ2-7 | many | TRBV12-3/TRBV12-4 | 15 | CASSERGTSGALYDF | TGTGCCAGCAGTGAACGCGGGACTAGCGGGGCTCTCTACGACTTC
TRBD1 | TRBJ2-1 | few | TRBV29-1 | 14 | CSGGDRAVDNEQFF | TGCAGTGGTGGGGACAGGGCGGTCGACAATGAGCAGTTCTTC
TRBD1 | TRBJ1-5 | few | TRBV9 | 16 | CASSVGTGYSNQPQHF | TGTGCCAGCAGCGTCGGGACAGGGTATAGCAATCAGCCCCAGCATTTT
. | TRBJ1-2 | . | TRBV12-3/TRBV12-4 | 12 | CASSLPPLRDTF | TGTGCCAGCAGTTTGCCCCCCCTACGGGACACCTTC
. | TRBJ1-4 | few | TRBV20-1 | 11 | CSANTNEKLFF | TGCAGTGCCAATACTAATGAAAAACTGTTTTTT
TRBD1 | TRBJ1-4 | . | TRBV5-1 | 14 | CASSLLGTGEKLFF | TGCGCCAGCAGCTTGTTGGGGACAGGGGAAAAACTGTTTTTT
TRBD2 | TRBJ2-1 | few | TRBV7-2 | 15 | CASSSHSGGYNEQFF | TGTGCCAGCAGCTCCCATAGCGGGGGATACAATGAGCAGTTCTTC
TRBD1 | TRBJ2-2 | . | TRBV29-1 | 14 | CSVQDRANTGELFF | TGCAGCGTTCAAGACAGGGCGAACACCGGGGAGCTGTTTTTT
. | TRBJ1-1 | . | TRBV11-1 | 16 | CASSPFGWLGNTEAFF | TGTGCCAGCAGCCCGTTTGGTTGGCTAGGGAACACTGAAGCTTTCTTT
TRBD1 | TRBJ2-7 | few | TRBV12-3/TRBV12-4 | 15 | CASSRGQGETYEQYF | TGTGCCAGCAGCCGCGGACAGGGTGAGACCTACGAGCAGTACTTC
. | TRBJ2-7 | many | TRBV12-3/TRBV12-4 | 11 | CASSSFYEQYF | TGTGCCAGCAGCTCCTTCTACGAGCAGTACTTC
TRBD2 | TRBJ2-7 | few | TRBV12-3/TRBV12-4 | 15 | CASSTGTRSSYEQYF | TGTGCCAGCAGCACCGGGACTAGATCCTCCTACGAGCAGTACTTC
. | TRBJ1-2 | . | TRBV4-2 | 15 | CASSQEGRANYGYTF | TGTGCCAGCAGCCAAGAAGGCAGAGCTAACTATGGCTACACCTTC
. | TRBJ2-3 | . | TRBV11-3 | 16 | CASSSLGRCPTDTQYF | TGTGCCAGCAGCTCGTTGGGACGGTGCCCCACAGATACGCAGTATTTT
TRBD1 | TRBJ2-5 | . | TRBV5-1 | 14 | CASSIGTGYETQYF | TGCGCCAGCAGTATCGGGACAGGGTACGAGACCCAGTACTTC
. | TRBJ2-1 | few | TRBV7-9 | 13 | CASSLELASEQFF | TGTGCCAGCAGCTTAGAACTAGCTAGTGAGCAGTTCTTC
. | TRBJ1-2 | . | TRBV7-9 | 13 | CASSYGEVYGYTF | TGTGCCAGCAGCTATGGCGAAGTCTATGGCTACACCTTC